This T cell receptor (beta chain) was profiled in a study of Graves' ophthalmopathy and Graves' hyperthyroidism. RNA transcripts yielded amplified TCR beta CDR3 regions. HTBI primers primed a first-round RT-PCR, and a second-round multiplex PCR followed. TCRdb re-derived calls from the multiplex PCR reads in MiXCR, one entry per CDR3 protein. Among under 250,000 distinct CDR3 sequences listed, 20% to 25% were seen once. Per the germline V gene, CDR1 is SGHRS and CDR2 is YFSETQ. The CDR3 is 16 amino acids. V shed 4 bases and J 0 bases; nucleotides not matched to a gene: 6. A note on this clonotype: The antigen is unknown.

From fresh peripheral blood, over 9 ml in volume, the PBMCs were obtained. The study, taken as a whole, reports: Most thyroid-expanded clonotypes exceeding 0.001 frequency were also found in blood.

The sequenced sample consisted of peripheral blood. The chain uses TRBV5-1 and TRBJ2-3; 9 bases align to TRBD2. The TCR was taken from a woman in her forties or fifties with Graves' ophthalmopathy. CDR3 in DNA: TGCGCCAGCAGCCTGACTAGCGGTTCTAGCACAGATACGCAGTATTTT. Translated, it gives CASSLTSGSSTDTQYF.